A selection of T cell receptor beta chains follows, all from one sample in a study of blood T cell repertoires in COVID-19. Produced via immunoSEQ multiplex PCR; TCRdb's table is partial and in-frame only. The table shows 120,000 to 150,000 clones, with just under 85% occurring only once. Source material: PBMCs or T cells enriched from blood (not recorded which). These TCRs come from a woman aged 40 to 50 who had recovered from COVID-19. Both conserved end residues are part of each CDR3. The D gene is left open where the match is weak. The size entry is marked missing in some rows and otherwise reads once, few, many or a size class.

TRBD1 14 TRBJ1-1 TRBV5-4 - CASSGQGSLQTAFF TGTGCCAGCAGTGGACAGGGCAGTTTACAGACAGCTTTCTTT
TRBD1 15 TRBJ2-1 TRBV11-3 few CASSLEGQGGNEQFF TGTGCCAGCAGCTTGGAAGGACAGGGCGGCAATGAGCAGTTCTTC
- 16 TRBJ1-6 TRBV5-8 - CASSFTWGGSSSNLHF TGTGCCAGCAGCTTTACTTGGGGGGGTAGCTCAAGCAACCTCCACTTT
- 13 TRBJ2-7 TRBV7-8 - CASSPPGSGEQYF TGTGCCAGCAGCCCCCCCGGGTCCGGCGAGCAGTACTTC
TRBD2 16 TRBJ2-1 TRBV6-1 - CASSERGGRAYNEQFF TGTGCCAGCAGTGAAAGGGGCGGGAGGGCTTACAATGAGCAGTTCTTC
TRBD1 16 TRBJ2-4 TRBV28 - CASSDRQGTAKNIQYF TGTGCCAGCAGTGACCGACAGGGTACAGCCAAAAACATTCAGTACTTC
- 14 TRBJ2-5 TRBV6-5 - CASSYGGGAETQYF TGTGCCAGCAGTTACGGTGGGGGGGCGGAGACCCAGTACTTC
- 15 TRBJ2-7 TRBV27 - CASSLSLNTSYEQYF TGTGCCAGCAGTTTATCGCTAAATACCTCCTACGAGCAGTACTTC
TRBD1 13 TRBJ1-6 TRBV12-3/TRBV12-4 - CASSPGQGGPLHF TGTGCCAGCAGCCCGGGACAGGGAGGACCCCTCCACTTT
TRBD1 15 TRBJ2-3 TRBV7-9 - CASSLQGGRTDTQYF TGTGCCAGCAGCCTACAGGGGGGTCGCACAGATACGCAGTATTTT
TRBD1 21 TRBJ1-1 TRBV5-1 few CASSGIRPGTGLWGSNTEAFF TGCGCCAGCAGCGGTATCCGTCCCGGGACAGGGTTGTGGGGCTCAAACACTGAAGCTTTCTTT